The rows below give T cell receptor beta chains drawn from one sample of a study of cytomegalovirus exposure and HLA in healthy donors. Data came from immunoSEQ multiplex PCR; TCRdb stores just in-frame clones and leaves some out. The sample contains roughly 310,000 clones, roughly 90% of which appear only once. Material: PBMCs. These receptor sequences come from a man aged 25 to 40 in good health and CMV-seronegative. CDR3s include the opening cysteine and the closing phenylalanine or tryptophan. A D gene is named only where the DNA matches it firmly. Size is stated for part of the rows, as once, few or many counts, or as a class when the clone is expanded.

cdr3_length j_call clone_size d_call v_call cdr3_aa cdr3_nt
14 TRBJ1-2 . TRBD1 TRBV6-1 CASSWTGPANGYTF TGTGCCAGCAGTTGGACAGGGCCCGCTAATGGCTACACCTTC
15 TRBJ1-4 . . TRBV4-1 CASSQADLTNEKLFF TGCGCCAGCAGCCAGGCAGATCTAACTAATGAAAAACTGTTTTTT
14 TRBJ1-3 . . TRBV16 CASSQAGLGNTIYF TGTGCCAGCAGCCAGGCGGGGCTGGGAAACACCATATATTTT
15 TRBJ2-3 . TRBD1 TRBV7-9 CASSPRQGTTDTQYF TGTGCCAGCAGCCCCAGACAGGGGACCACAGATACGCAGTATTTT
19 TRBJ2-6 . . TRBV4-3 CASSQSRDSGFSGANVLTF TGCGCCAGCAGCCAATCACGCGACAGTGGATTCTCTGGGGCCAACGTCCTGACTTTC
14 TRBJ2-7 . TRBD1 TRBV19 CASSQRTGVYEQYF TGTGCCAGTAGTCAAAGGACAGGGGTGTACGAGCAGTACTTC
16 TRBJ2-2 . . TRBV5-4 CASSLGGGYHTGELFF TGTGCCAGCAGCTTGGGCGGGGGCTACCACACCGGGGAGCTGTTTTTT
15 TRBJ2-3 . . TRBV18 CASSPPGARTDTQYF TGTGCCAGCTCACCACCGGGGGCCCGCACAGATACGCAGTATTTT
16 TRBJ2-3 . TRBD1 TRBV11-2 CASSFTGGRDTDTQYF TGTGCCAGCAGCTTCACAGGGGGAAGGGACACAGATACGCAGTATTTT
15 TRBJ1-1 . TRBD1 TRBV4-1 CASSRSRDRGTEAFF TGCGCCAGCAGCCGTAGCCGGGACAGGGGCACTGAAGCTTTCTTT
14 TRBJ2-3 . . TRBV6-5 CASSQLQGTDTQYF TGTGCCAGCAGCCAGCTACAGGGTACAGATACGCAGTATTTT
17 TRBJ2-2 . TRBD2 TRBV4-1 CASRRGLAGGTTGELFF TGCGCCAGCAGGAGGGGGTTAGCGGGGGGCACCACCGGGGAGCTGTTTTTT
15 TRBJ2-2 . TRBD2 TRBV29-1 CSVVRLAGGTGELFF TGCAGCGTTGTGAGGCTAGCGGGGGGAACCGGGGAGCTGTTTTTT
18 TRBJ2-5 . TRBD1 TRBV4-1 CASSPRSLGTGARETQYF TGCGCCAGCAGCCCTCGGTCTCTGGGGACAGGGGCCCGGGAGACCCAGTACTTC
16 TRBJ2-4 . TRBD1 TRBV10-3 CAISDPSAGTGPIQYF TGTGCCATCAGTGATCCTTCCGCCGGGACAGGACCAATTCAGTACTTC
15 TRBJ1-2 . . TRBV7-9 CASSPSQEGLYGYTF TGTGCCAGCAGCCCATCGCAGGAGGGCCTCTATGGCTACACCTTC
11 TRBJ1-1 . TRBD1 TRBV11-2 CASSETGKAFF TGTGCCAGCAGCGAGACAGGGAAAGCTTTCTTT
14 TRBJ1-2 . . TRBV7-9 CASSLDLWGHGYTF TGTGCCAGCAGCTTAGACCTCTGGGGCCATGGCTACACCTTC
15 TRBJ1-3 . TRBD1 TRBV27 CASRKTGGFGNTIYF TGTGCCAGCAGGAAGACAGGGGGCTTTGGAAACACCATATATTTT
14 TRBJ1-2 . . TRBV4-1 CASRPGPQGYGYTF TGCGCCAGCCGCCCAGGACCCCAGGGTTATGGCTACACCTTC
14 TRBJ2-2 . . TRBV15 CATRYGLGTGELFF TGTGCCACGAGATACGGGTTGGGCACCGGGGAGCTGTTTTTT
16 TRBJ2-1 . TRBD2 TRBV7-6 CASSQDGGGATDEQFF TGTGCCAGCAGCCAAGATGGCGGGGGGGCTACGGATGAGCAGTTCTTC
15 TRBJ1-1 . TRBD1 TRBV4-3 CASSQAGQSDTEAFF TGCGCCAGCAGCCAAGCGGGACAGTCTGACACTGAAGCTTTCTTT
16 TRBJ2-3 . TRBD2 TRBV7-2 CASARGRGGRADTQYF TGTGCCAGCGCCCGGGGGCGGGGGGGCCGCGCGGATACGCAGTATTTT
19 TRBJ1-4 . . TRBV2 CASSEGGRQVPATNEKLFF TGTGCCAGCAGTGAAGGGGGCAGACAGGTACCTGCAACTAATGAAAAACTGTTTTTT
14 TRBJ1-1 . . TRBV6-5 CASSYGGADTEAFF TGTGCCAGCAGTTACGGGGGGGCGGACACTGAAGCTTTCTTT
16 TRBJ1-2 . . TRBV6-5 CASSYSMGAGPYGYTF TGTGCCAGCAGTTACTCGATGGGGGCAGGGCCATATGGCTACACCTTC
15 TRBJ2-5 . . TRBV7-2 CASSNQWAAGETQYF TGTGCCAGCAGCAACCAGTGGGCGGCGGGAGAGACCCAGTACTTC
16 TRBJ2-2 . . TRBV11-3 CASSLSWGGPTGELFF TGTGCCAGCAGCTTATCTTGGGGGGGCCCCACCGGGGAGCTGTTTTTT
14 TRBJ1-1 . . TRBV4-3 CASSQGHRNTEAFF TGCGCCAGCAGCCAGGGCCACAGGAACACTGAAGCTTTCTTT
14 TRBJ2-2 . . TRBV28 CASSFAEWTGELFF TGTGCCAGCAGTTTTGCGGAGTGGACCGGGGAGCTGTTTTTT
15 TRBJ2-7 once . TRBV29-1 CSVEGRGGTPYEQYF TGCAGCGTTGAAGGGAGGGGGGGGACCCCCTACGAGCAGTACTTC
13 TRBJ2-5 . . TRBV5-1 CASSSLREETQYF TGCGCCAGCAGCTCCCTACGTGAAGAGACCCAGTACTTC
15 TRBJ1-6 few . TRBV7-9 CASSLASSYNSPLHF TGTGCCAGCAGCTTAGCCAGCTCCTATAATTCACCCCTCCACTTT
15 TRBJ2-3 . TRBD2 TRBV7-9 CASATGRGGRNTQYF TGTGCCAGCGCTACAGGGCGGGGGGGCAGGAATACGCAGTATTTT
11 TRBJ2-7 . . TRBV6-5 CASSPSYEQYF TGTGCCAGCAGTCCGAGCTACGAGCAGTACTTC
14 TRBJ2-3 once TRBD2 TRBV6-6 CASTQRGPGDTQYF TGTGCCAGCACCCAGCGGGGACCTGGGGATACGCAGTATTTT
13 TRBJ1-5 . . TRBV6-5 CASSPRVLEPQHF TGTGCCAGCAGTCCCCGGGTTTTGGAGCCCCAGCATTTT
11 TRBJ2-7 . TRBD1 TRBV11-2 CASSLEGGQYF TGTGCCAGCAGCTTAGAAGGGGGCCAGTACTTC
13 TRBJ1-1 . . TRBV7-2 CASRLGQNTEAFF TGTGCCAGCAGGTTGGGGCAGAACACTGAAGCTTTCTTT
16 TRBJ1-6 . . TRBV30 CAWSVNDASYNSPLHF TGTGCCTGGAGTGTAAACGATGCGAGCTATAATTCACCCCTCCACTTT
16 TRBJ1-5 . TRBD1 TRBV9 CASSGGTGGNNQPQHF TGTGCCAGCAGCGGGGGGACAGGGGGCAACAATCAGCCCCAGCATTTT
15 TRBJ1-1 . TRBD1 TRBV7-8 CASSLGDRVNTEAFF TGTGCCAGCAGCTTAGGTGACAGGGTGAACACTGAAGCTTTCTTT
16 TRBJ1-1 . . TRBV5-1 CASSLGSRQRNTEAFF TGCGCCAGCAGCTTGGGTTCAAGACAGCGGAACACTGAAGCTTTCTTT
13 TRBJ1-1 . . TRBV5-4 CASSPQGNTEAFF TGTGCCAGCAGCCCACAGGGAAACACTGAAGCTTTCTTT
13 TRBJ1-5 . . TRBV7-9 CASSAESNQPQHF TGTGCCAGCAGCGCAGAAAGCAATCAGCCCCAGCATTTT
16 TRBJ1-3 . . TRBV4-2 CASSQDGGAAGNTIYF TGTGCCAGCAGCCAAGACGGAGGGGCGGCTGGAAACACCATATATTTT
17 TRBJ1-4 . TRBD1 TRBV5-6 CASSFGLQGVTNEKLFF TGTGCCAGCAGCTTTGGCCTACAGGGGGTTACTAATGAAAAACTGTTTTTT
12 TRBJ2-7 . . TRBV6-1 CASTGYTYEQYF TGTGCCAGCACCGGGTACACCTACGAGCAGTACTTC
17 TRBJ1-4 . TRBD1 TRBV7-9 CASSTSTGTATNEKLFF TGTGCCAGCAGCACGAGCACCGGGACAGCAACTAATGAAAAACTGTTTTTT
13 TRBJ1-1 . . TRBV4-2 CASSQEVKREAFF TGTGCCAGCAGCCAAGAGGTGAAGAGGGAGGCTTTCTTT
14 TRBJ2-5 . TRBD1 TRBV30 CAWSYGQGQETQYF TGTGCCTGGAGCTACGGACAGGGACAAGAGACCCAGTACTTC
14 TRBJ1-1 . TRBD1 TRBV19 CASSLQDRAGEAFF TGTGCCAGTAGTCTACAGGACAGGGCCGGTGAAGCTTTCTTT
16 TRBJ1-3 . . TRBV7-2 CASSQGVQPGANTIYF TGTGCCAGCAGCCAGGGTGTTCAGCCAGGGGCAAACACCATATATTTT
15 TRBJ2-7 . TRBD2 TRBV5-6 CASSQVGGGAWEQYF TGTGCCAGCAGCCAGGTCGGCGGGGGGGCGTGGGAGCAGTACTTC